These T cell receptor beta chains were read from a single sample in a study of T cells in Graves' hyperthyroidism and ophthalmopathy. MiXCR was run by TCRdb on the multiplex PCR reads, yielding one entry per CDR3 protein. The table has about 290,000 distinct CDR3 sequences, approximately 15% seen once. Sequenced sample: blood. Receptors were obtained from a woman in her thirties or forties with Graves' hyperthyroidism. The CDR3 runs from the conserved cysteine through the conserved F or W. Each record gives: V gene, J gene, D gene, clone size, CDR3 protein, CDR3 DNA. A D gene is named only where the DNA matches it firmly. The size field is filled for only some rows; it gives once, few, many or a size class.

>TRBV25-1|TRBJ2-1|NA|few
CASSEIYPSYNEQFF
TGTGCCAGCAGTGAAATCTATCCCTCCTACAATGAGCAGTTCTTC
>TRBV3-1|TRBJ2-2|NA|NA
CASSPPRPNTGELFF
TGTGCCAGCAGCCCTCCTCGACCGAACACCGGGGAGCTGTTTTTT
>TRBV6-1|TRBJ2-1|NA|few
CASSLVRGSYNEQFF
TGTGCCAGCAGCCTCGTCAGGGGCTCCTACAATGAGCAGTTCTTC
>TRBV28|TRBJ2-3|NA|many
CASSLSAPGTQYF
TGTGCCAGCAGTTTATCCGCGCCGGGTACGCAGTATTTT
>TRBV7-2|TRBJ2-1|TRBD2|many
CASSLKRLATRNSYNEQFF
TGTGCCAGCAGCTTAAAGAGACTAGCGACTCGAAATTCCTACAATGAGCAGTTCTTC
>TRBV28|TRBJ2-1|TRBD2|many
CASSTGTRRDEQFF
TGTGCCAGCAGTACAGGGACTAGGCGGGATGAGCAGTTCTTC
>TRBV7-6|TRBJ1-1|NA|many
CASSLVSPGSHTEAFF
TGTGCCAGCAGCTTAGTGTCGCCCGGGTCTCACACTGAAGCTTTCTTT
>TRBV2|TRBJ2-3|NA|many
CASNGGGYTQYF
TGTGCCAGCAACGGAGGGGGTTATACGCAGTATTTT
>TRBV24-1|TRBJ2-5|TRBD2|many
CATSDPHGLAVFQETQYF
TGTGCCACCAGTGACCCTCATGGACTAGCGGTTTTCCAAGAGACCCAGTACTTC
>TRBV27|TRBJ1-6|NA|many
CASRTGGFNSPLHF
TGTGCCAGCCGGACGGGGGGTTTTAATTCACCCCTCCACTTT
>TRBV6-1|TRBJ2-7|NA|many
CASSHPDIPYEQYF
TGTGCCAGCAGTCACCCGGACATCCCCTACGAGCAGTACTTC
>TRBV7-8|TRBJ1-5|NA|many
CASSLARGVQPQHF
TGTGCCAGCAGCTTAGCGAGGGGGGTCCAGCCCCAGCATTTT
>TRBV11-2|TRBJ2-7|NA|many
CASSLDSLSGEQYF
TGTGCCAGCAGCTTAGATTCCCTCTCCGGCGAGCAGTACTTC
>TRBV6-5|TRBJ2-7|TRBD1|many
CASSYAPGQGHEQYF
TGTGCCAGCAGTTACGCACCGGGACAGGGACACGAGCAGTACTTC
>TRBV27|TRBJ2-7|NA|NA
CASIGGPNEQYF
TGTGCCAGCATCGGGGGACCCAACGAGCAGTACTTC
>TRBV11-2|TRBJ2-1|TRBD2|few
CASSLLSGSYNEQFF
TGTGCCAGCAGCTTGTTGAGCGGGAGCTACAATGAGCAGTTCTTC
>TRBV10-2|TRBJ2-3|NA|many
CASSAGLEASDTQYF
TGCGCCAGCAGTGCGGGACTCGAGGCTTCAGATACGCAGTATTTT
>TRBV6-4|TRBJ1-5|NA|few
CASSEVWGADQPQHF
TGTGCCAGCAGCGAGGTATGGGGGGCTGATCAGCCCCAGCATTTT
>TRBV7-2|TRBJ2-1|TRBD2|many
CASSLVGAGVHNEQFF
TGTGCCAGCAGCTTAGTAGGAGCGGGAGTACACAATGAGCAGTTCTTC
>TRBV24-1|TRBJ2-3|NA|few
CATSPTGSTDTQYF
TGTGCCACCAGTCCCACAGGGTCTACAGATACGCAGTATTTT
>TRBV2|TRBJ2-2|TRBD1|many
CASSETGFGELFF
TGTGCCAGCAGTGAGACAGGGTTTGGGGAGCTGTTTTTT
>TRBV20-1|TRBJ1-1|NA|many
CSARDLGRGSDTEAFF
TGCAGTGCTAGAGATCTGGGGAGGGGGTCCGACACTGAAGCTTTCTTT
>TRBV20-1|TRBJ1-1|NA|many
CSLLAYMNTEAFF
TGCAGTCTGCTGGCTTATATGAACACTGAAGCTTTCTTT
>TRBV27|TRBJ2-3|TRBD2|many
CASRGGLAAAHTQYF
TGTGCCAGCAGGGGGGGACTAGCGGCCGCCCATACGCAGTATTTT
>TRBV7-2|TRBJ2-4|NA|many
CASSPTRNIQYF
TGTGCCAGCAGCCCCACTAGAAACATTCAGTACTTC
>TRBV19|TRBJ1-5|NA|NA
CASSIGGGGQPQHF
TGTGCCAGTAGTATAGGAGGGGGAGGTCAGCCCCAGCATTTT
>TRBV25-1|TRBJ2-1|TRBD1|few
CASSEVWGTGNNEQFF
TGTGCCAGCAGTGAGGTTTGGGGGACAGGGAATAATGAGCAGTTCTTC
>TRBV2|TRBJ2-5|NA|many
CASSESGETQYF
TGTGCCAGCAGTGAATCCGGCGAGACCCAGTACTTC
>TRBV27|TRBJ2-3|NA|few
CAGSLKQSTDTQYF
TGTGCCGGCAGTTTAAAGCAGAGCACAGATACGCAGTATTTT
>TRBV7-2|TRBJ2-3|NA|many
CASTLAPGTSTDTQYF
TGTGCCAGCACCCTAGCCCCCGGGACCAGCACAGATACGCAGTATTTT
>TRBV20-1|TRBJ1-1|TRBD1|few
CSANRQGGVTEAFF
TGCAGTGCTAACCGACAGGGGGGGGTCACTGAAGCTTTCTTT
>TRBV11-2|TRBJ2-7|NA|many
CASSFGGWQQYF
TGTGCCAGCAGCTTCGGAGGTTGGCAGCAGTACTTC
>TRBV11-2|TRBJ2-2|TRBD1|many
CASSLYRGPGELFF
TGTGCCAGCAGCCTTTACAGGGGACCCGGGGAGCTGTTTTTT
>TRBV7-8|TRBJ2-2|NA|few
CASSPRPGGVTGELFF
TGTGCCAGCAGCCCACGACCGGGCGGTGTAACCGGGGAGCTGTTTTTT
>TRBV4-1|TRBJ1-3|NA|few
CASSPAAGPGNTIYF
TGCGCCAGCAGCCCGGCAGCGGGGCCTGGAAACACCATATATTTT
>TRBV2|TRBJ2-2|NA|many
CASQLPSARELFF
TGTGCCAGCCAACTTCCCAGTGCGAGGGAGCTGTTTTTT
>TRBV6-1|TRBJ2-1|TRBD2|many
CASSVGRGGEQFF
TGTGCCAGCAGTGTGGGACGGGGGGGTGAGCAGTTCTTC
>TRBV18|TRBJ1-1|NA|many
CASSSDKNTEAFF
TGTGCCAGCTCATCGGACAAGAACACTGAAGCTTTCTTT
>TRBV11-1|TRBJ2-7|NA|many
CASSLSRALGNEQYF
TGTGCCAGCAGCTTATCCAGAGCACTGGGGAACGAGCAGTACTTC
>TRBV4-2|TRBJ1-2|TRBD1|few
CASSQAQGDYGYTF
TGTGCCAGCAGCCAAGCCCAGGGGGACTATGGCTACACCTTC
>TRBV6-1|TRBJ2-3|NA|few
CASSPPGGSTDTQYF
TGTGCCAGCAGCCCCCCAGGCGGTAGCACAGATACGCAGTATTTT
>TRBV3-1|TRBJ2-7|NA|many
CASSQEVPYGGSYEQYF
TGTGCCAGCAGCCAAGAGGTACCATACGGGGGATCCTACGAGCAGTACTTC
>TRBV7-2|TRBJ2-7|TRBD2|NA
CASKLAGAYEQYF
TGTGCCAGTAAGCTAGCGGGAGCCTACGAGCAGTACTTC
>TRBV11-2|TRBJ2-7|NA|NA
CASSFLAGEQYF
TGTGCCAGCAGCTTTCTGGCGGGCGAGCAGTACTTC
>TRBV24-1|TRBJ2-5|NA|NA
CATSRALSGETQYF
TGTGCCACCAGTCGAGCCCTGAGTGGGGAGACCCAGTACTTC
>TRBV3-1|TRBJ1-1|NA|many
CASSPTAKKLNTEAFF
TGTGCCAGCAGCCCAACGGCCAAAAAATTGAACACTGAAGCTTTCTTT
>TRBV5-1|TRBJ2-1|NA|many
CASRGYNEQFF
TGCGCCAGCAGGGGTTACAATGAGCAGTTCTTC
>TRBV3-1|TRBJ2-7|NA|many
CASSRDVDYEQYF
TGTGCCAGCAGCCGGGACGTAGACTACGAGCAGTACTTC
>TRBV29-1|TRBJ2-5|NA|NA
CSVCPTGIGETQYF
TGCAGCGTTTGTCCCACAGGGATCGGCGAGACCCAGTACTTC
>TRBV12-5|TRBJ1-2|TRBD1|NA
CASGLVLSGTGSGYTF
TGTGCTAGTGGTTTGGTACTGTCCGGGACAGGGTCAGGCTACACCTTC
>TRBV7-8|TRBJ2-7|NA|NA
CASSLPSTSRSLYEQYF
TGTGCCAGCAGCTTACCCTCCACTAGCAGGAGCCTCTACGAGCAGTACTTC
>TRBV3-1|TRBJ2-7|NA|few
CASSLITGTTYEQYF
TGTGCCAGCAGCCTGATCACAGGAACAACCTACGAGCAGTACTTC
>TRBV12-3/TRBV12-4|TRBJ2-7|NA|many
CASSWGHPVAYEQYF
TGTGCCAGCAGCTGGGGGCATCCTGTGGCCTACGAGCAGTACTTC
>TRBV20-1|TRBJ2-2|TRBD2|NA
CSARLAGNTGELFF
TGCAGTGCTAGACTAGCGGGAAACACCGGGGAGCTGTTTTTT